These T cell receptor beta chains were read from a single sample in a study of blood T cells in healthy people across ages. TCRdb re-called the 5' RACE reads through MiXCR, storing one row per CDR3 protein. The sample includes 1,300,000 or so distinct CDR3 sequences, 45% to 70% of them seen just once. The sequencing input was blood. Receptors were obtained from a man younger than 35 in good health. Each CDR3 is given with its conserved first and last residue. Each record gives: D gene, J gene, clone size, V gene, CDR3 protein, CDR3 DNA. D genes are given only for firm matches. Expanded clones get a size class; other rows say once, few or many, or leave the size out.

D gene: TRBD1; J gene: TRBJ1-5; clone size: -; V gene: TRBV12-5; CDR3 protein: CASGAGTGIQPQHF; CDR3 DNA: TGTGCTAGTGGCGCCGGGACAGGGATACAGCCCCAGCATTTT
D gene: -; J gene: TRBJ2-7; clone size: -; V gene: TRBV28; CDR3 protein: CASSLIMDPSSYEQYF; CDR3 DNA: TGTGCCAGCAGTTTAATCATGGACCCTAGCTCCTACGAGCAGTACTTC
D gene: -; J gene: TRBJ2-1; clone size: -; V gene: TRBV9; CDR3 protein: CASSVERLGAREQFF; CDR3 DNA: TGTGCCAGCAGCGTAGAAAGACTAGGGGCTAGGGAGCAGTTCTTC
D gene: TRBD2; J gene: TRBJ2-3; clone size: many; V gene: TRBV15; CDR3 protein: CATSREKRGGTDTQYF; CDR3 DNA: TGTGCCACCAGCAGGGAAAAGCGGGGGGGCACAGATACGCAGTATTTT
D gene: TRBD2; J gene: TRBJ2-5; clone size: -; V gene: TRBV27; CDR3 protein: CASSPRLAGGPHQETQYF; CDR3 DNA: TGTGCCAGCAGTCCCAGGCTAGCGGGAGGGCCACATCAAGAGACCCAGTACTTC
D gene: -; J gene: TRBJ2-5; clone size: -; V gene: TRBV6-2/TRBV6-3; CDR3 protein: CASSTNRETQYF; CDR3 DNA: TGTGCCAGCAGCACTAACCGGGAGACCCAGTACTTC
D gene: -; J gene: TRBJ2-7; clone size: -; V gene: TRBV12-3/TRBV12-4; CDR3 protein: CASSLRTAKNEQYF; CDR3 DNA: TGTGCCAGCAGTCTACGGACAGCGAAAAACGAGCAGTACTTC
D gene: -; J gene: TRBJ2-5; clone size: -; V gene: TRBV6-5; CDR3 protein: CASRRDQFQETQYF; CDR3 DNA: TGTGCCAGCAGGAGGGACCAGTTCCAAGAGACCCAGTACTTC
D gene: -; J gene: TRBJ2-2; clone size: once; V gene: TRBV20-1; CDR3 protein: CSATTGRELFF; CDR3 DNA: TGCAGTGCTACCACCGGGCGGGAGCTGTTTTTT
D gene: -; J gene: TRBJ2-7; clone size: -; V gene: TRBV12-3/TRBV12-4; CDR3 protein: CASSFAGAREQYF; CDR3 DNA: TGTGCCAGCAGTTTCGCGGGGGCGAGGGAGCAGTACTTC
D gene: -; J gene: TRBJ2-3; clone size: -; V gene: TRBV11-2; CDR3 protein: CASSSGLTDTQYF; CDR3 DNA: TGTGCCAGCAGCTCTGGACTCACAGATACGCAGTATTTT
D gene: -; J gene: TRBJ1-6; clone size: -; V gene: TRBV9; CDR3 protein: CASSVDRSPLHF; CDR3 DNA: TGTGCCAGCAGCGTAGATCGGTCACCCCTCCACTTT
D gene: -; J gene: TRBJ2-6; clone size: once; V gene: TRBV2; CDR3 protein: CASGTLSGANVLTF; CDR3 DNA: TGTGCCAGCGGTACTCTCTCTGGGGCCAACGTCCTGACTTTC
D gene: TRBD1; J gene: TRBJ2-1; clone size: few; V gene: TRBV9; CDR3 protein: CASSPRQGSYNEQFF; CDR3 DNA: TGTGCCAGCTCACCTCGACAGGGCTCCTACAATGAGCAGTTCTTC
D gene: -; J gene: TRBJ1-5; clone size: few; V gene: TRBV7-2; CDR3 protein: CASSLGGYNQPQHF; CDR3 DNA: TGTGCCAGCAGCTTAGGGGGCTACAATCAGCCCCAGCATTTT
D gene: -; J gene: TRBJ1-2; clone size: -; V gene: TRBV4-2; CDR3 protein: CASSQEAGEARGYTF; CDR3 DNA: TGTGCCAGCAGCCAAGAGGCCGGGGAAGCCCGTGGCTACACCTTC
D gene: TRBD1; J gene: TRBJ1-2; clone size: -; V gene: TRBV5-5; CDR3 protein: CASSLTGQANYGYTF; CDR3 DNA: TGTGCCAGCAGCCTGACGGGACAGGCGAACTATGGCTACACCTTC
D gene: TRBD2; J gene: TRBJ2-3; clone size: few; V gene: TRBV20-1; CDR3 protein: CSARTPQAGDTDTQYF; CDR3 DNA: TGCAGTGCTAGGACCCCCCAAGCGGGAGATACAGATACGCAGTATTTT
D gene: TRBD1; J gene: TRBJ2-1; clone size: many; V gene: TRBV15; CDR3 protein: CATSGHRGSYNEQFF; CDR3 DNA: TGTGCCACCAGCGGCCACAGGGGTTCCTACAATGAGCAGTTCTTC
D gene: -; J gene: TRBJ2-3; clone size: -; V gene: TRBV28; CDR3 protein: CASSPSGWIDTQYF; CDR3 DNA: TGTGCCAGCAGCCCGAGCGGGTGGATAGATACGCAGTATTTT
D gene: -; J gene: TRBJ1-2; clone size: -; V gene: TRBV20-1; CDR3 protein: CSAPGVYGYTF; CDR3 DNA: TGCAGTGCTCCAGGGGTCTATGGCTACACCTTC
D gene: -; J gene: TRBJ1-1; clone size: few; V gene: TRBV12-3/TRBV12-4; CDR3 protein: CASRSTAYNRNTEAFF; CDR3 DNA: TGTGCCAGCAGGTCGACAGCTTATAATCGGAACACTGAAGCTTTCTTT
D gene: -; J gene: TRBJ2-5; clone size: few; V gene: TRBV7-8; CDR3 protein: CASSQMNNEQYF; CDR3 DNA: TGTGCCAGCAGCCAGATGAACAATGAGCAGTACTTC
D gene: -; J gene: TRBJ1-6; clone size: -; V gene: TRBV6-1; CDR3 protein: CAILVQGIGSPLHF; CDR3 DNA: TGTGCCATTCTAGTACAGGGTATCGGTTCACCCCTCCACTTT
D gene: -; J gene: TRBJ2-5; clone size: -; V gene: TRBV14; CDR3 protein: CASSQGWRDNRQETQYF; CDR3 DNA: TGTGCCAGCAGCCAAGGCTGGAGGGACAATCGACAAGAGACCCAGTACTTC
D gene: -; J gene: TRBJ2-7; clone size: -; V gene: TRBV7-6; CDR3 protein: CASSLASAAADYEQYF; CDR3 DNA: TGTGCCAGCAGCTTAGCCTCGGCAGCGGCCGACTACGAGCAGTACTTC
D gene: TRBD2; J gene: TRBJ2-7; clone size: -; V gene: TRBV4-3; CDR3 protein: CASSPQVGSGDKYF; CDR3 DNA: TGCGCCAGCAGCCCCCAAGTTGGTAGCGGGGATAAGTACTTC
D gene: TRBD1; J gene: TRBJ2-1; clone size: -; V gene: TRBV7-9; CDR3 protein: CASSTSWDRGQDEQFF; CDR3 DNA: TGTGCCAGCAGCACCAGTTGGGACAGGGGGCAGGATGAGCAGTTCTTC
D gene: TRBD1; J gene: TRBJ2-3; clone size: -; V gene: TRBV24-1; CDR3 protein: CATSDLGDRGWDTQYF; CDR3 DNA: TGTGCCACCAGTGATTTGGGGGACAGGGGATGGGATACGCAGTATTTT
D gene: -; J gene: TRBJ2-7; clone size: -; V gene: TRBV9; CDR3 protein: CASSPREVSYEQYF; CDR3 DNA: TGTGCCAGCAGCCCGAGGGAGGTTTCCTACGAGCAGTACTTC
D gene: -; J gene: TRBJ1-1; clone size: -; V gene: TRBV9; CDR3 protein: CASSVARERNTEAFF; CDR3 DNA: TGTGCCAGCAGCGTAGCTAGGGAACGGAACACTGAAGCTTTCTTT
D gene: -; J gene: TRBJ1-6; clone size: -; V gene: TRBV4-1; CDR3 protein: CASSQVTGNSPLHF; CDR3 DNA: TGCGCCAGCAGCCAAGTTACAGGAAATTCACCCCTCCACTTT
D gene: -; J gene: TRBJ1-1; clone size: few; V gene: TRBV6-5; CDR3 protein: CASSNPSREAFF; CDR3 DNA: TGTGCCAGCAGTAACCCCTCTCGGGAAGCTTTCTTT
D gene: -; J gene: TRBJ2-7; clone size: -; V gene: TRBV27; CDR3 protein: CASSFSLGGPYEQYF; CDR3 DNA: TGTGCCAGCAGTTTCTCCCTCGGAGGCCCCTACGAGCAGTACTTC
D gene: -; J gene: TRBJ2-7; clone size: -; V gene: TRBV6-2/TRBV6-3; CDR3 protein: CASSYQPQYEQYF; CDR3 DNA: TGTGCCAGCAGTTACCAACCGCAATACGAGCAGTACTTC
D gene: TRBD2; J gene: TRBJ2-1; clone size: few; V gene: TRBV10-3; CDR3 protein: CAISVATSGVASYNEQFF; CDR3 DNA: TGTGCCATCAGTGTGGCGACTAGCGGGGTTGCATCCTACAATGAGCAGTTCTTC
D gene: -; J gene: TRBJ2-7; clone size: -; V gene: TRBV6-2/TRBV6-3; CDR3 protein: CASSPATKSSEQYF; CDR3 DNA: TGTGCCAGCAGTCCTGCGACGAAAAGCAGCGAGCAGTACTTC
D gene: TRBD1; J gene: TRBJ2-5; clone size: -; V gene: TRBV6-5; CDR3 protein: CASTYSGDSQETQYF; CDR3 DNA: TGTGCCAGCACCTACAGTGGGGACAGTCAAGAGACCCAGTACTTC
D gene: -; J gene: TRBJ1-1; clone size: -; V gene: TRBV29-1; CDR3 protein: CSVSHPAEAFF; CDR3 DNA: TGCAGCGTGTCCCACCCCGCTGAAGCTTTCTTT
D gene: -; J gene: TRBJ2-7; clone size: few; V gene: TRBV9; CDR3 protein: CASSPSEGRVEGEQYF; CDR3 DNA: TGTGCCAGCAGCCCCTCCGAGGGCAGGGTCGAAGGCGAGCAGTACTTC
D gene: -; J gene: TRBJ2-7; clone size: -; V gene: TRBV27; CDR3 protein: CASTSGVHEQYF; CDR3 DNA: TGTGCCAGCACCAGTGGGGTGCACGAGCAGTACTTC
D gene: -; J gene: TRBJ2-7; clone size: -; V gene: TRBV21-1; CDR3 protein: CASSREDRADYYEQYF; CDR3 DNA: TGTGCCAGTAGCAGAGAAGACAGGGCAGATTACTACGAGCAGTACTTC
D gene: -; J gene: TRBJ2-7; clone size: -; V gene: TRBV7-7; CDR3 protein: CASSLDSGSTYEQYF; CDR3 DNA: TGTGCCAGCAGCTTAGATAGCGGAAGTACCTACGAGCAGTACTTC
D gene: TRBD1; J gene: TRBJ1-3; clone size: -; V gene: TRBV7-6; CDR3 protein: CASSLVGAGTAGNTIYF; CDR3 DNA: TGTGCCAGCAGCTTAGTAGGGGCCGGGACAGCTGGAAACACCATATATTTT
D gene: -; J gene: TRBJ2-3; clone size: few; V gene: TRBV29-1; CDR3 protein: CSVELMNPRTDTQYF; CDR3 DNA: TGCAGCGTTGAATTGATGAACCCCCGCACAGATACGCAGTATTTT
D gene: -; J gene: TRBJ2-7; clone size: -; V gene: TRBV7-9; CDR3 protein: CASSRKQQGRGVYEQYF; CDR3 DNA: TGTGCCAGCAGCCGGAAACAACAGGGACGGGGGGTTTACGAGCAGTACTTC